This T cell receptor beta chain is drawn from a study of Graves' ophthalmopathy and Graves' hyperthyroidism. The study's findings and limits: Blood repertoires reportedly contained most expanded thyroid clonotypes above 0.001 frequency.

The TCR beta CDR3 regions underwent amplification from RNA transcripts. The library came from an HTBI-primed first-round RT-PCR and a second-round multiplex PCR. TCRdb independently ran MiXCR on the multiplex PCR reads; one entry per CDR3 protein. There are roughly 420,000 distinct CDR3 sequences in the sample; roughly 21% occur only once, and roughly 3.2% lies in the top ten. Germline assignment: CDR1 SQVTM and CDR2 ANQGSEA. V was cut by 5 bases and J by 5 bases, with 12 bases left in between. The CDR3 length is 12 residues. Patients newly diagnosed with hyperthyroidism, under 2 months' duration, were aged 18 to 65, the study reports. On this clonotype: Its matching antigen is unknown.

Sequenced sample: peripheral blood. The clonotype originates from a woman aged 18-29 years with stable Graves' hyperthyroidism. V gene TRBV29-1 combines with J gene TRBJ1-2; a weak D match, TRBD1 (5 bases). The DNA for the CDR3 is TGCAGCGTTTTGGGGGGTAGATATGGCTACACCTTC. This sequence encodes CSVLGGRYGYTF.